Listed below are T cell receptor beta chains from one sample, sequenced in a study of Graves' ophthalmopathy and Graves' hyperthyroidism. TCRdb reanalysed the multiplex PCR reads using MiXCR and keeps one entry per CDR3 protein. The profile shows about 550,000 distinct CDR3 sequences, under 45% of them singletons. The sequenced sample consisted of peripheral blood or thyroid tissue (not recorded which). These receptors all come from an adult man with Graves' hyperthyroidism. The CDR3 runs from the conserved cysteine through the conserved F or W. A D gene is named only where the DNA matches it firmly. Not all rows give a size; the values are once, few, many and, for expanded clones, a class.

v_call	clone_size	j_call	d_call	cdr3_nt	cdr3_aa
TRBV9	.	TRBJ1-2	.	TGTGCCAGCAGCGTAGGGCACGGGGGCGTGGGTGGCTACACCTTC	CASSVGHGGVGGYTF
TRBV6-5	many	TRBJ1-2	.	TGTGCCAGCAGTGAAGTTAGGGGAGGCGGCTATGGCTACACCTTC	CASSEVRGGGYGYTF
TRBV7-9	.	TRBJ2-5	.	TGCGCCAACAGCCAGCTAGCAGACCAAGAGACCCAGTACTTC	CANSQLADQETQYF
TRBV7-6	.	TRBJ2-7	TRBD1	TGTGCCAGCAGCGCCCTACCCCGGGACAGGGGGGACTACGAGCAGTACTTC	CASSALPRDRGDYEQYF
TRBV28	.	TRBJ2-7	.	TGTGCCACCCAGGGCTCCTACGAGCAGTACTTC	CATQGSYEQYF
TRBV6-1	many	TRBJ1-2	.	TGTGCCAGCAGTGACTCCAGGAGCTACTATGGCTACACCTTC	CASSDSRSYYGYTF
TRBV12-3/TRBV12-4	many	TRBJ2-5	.	TGTGCCAGCAGTTCCCGACTGAGGAAAGAGACCCAGTACTTC	CASSSRLRKETQYF
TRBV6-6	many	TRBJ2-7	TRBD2	TGTGCCAGCAGTTACAGGGAGGGCGAGCAGTACTTC	CASSYREGEQYF
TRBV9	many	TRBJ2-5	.	TGTGCCAGCAGCGTCGGACAGCAAGAGACCCAGTACTTC	CASSVGQQETQYF
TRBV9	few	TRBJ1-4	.	TGTGCCAGCAGCGAGATGTTATTGGCAACTAATGAAAAACTGTTTTTT	CASSEMLLATNEKLFF
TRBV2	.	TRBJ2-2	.	TGTGCCAGCAGTTCTAGACCAGCGGACACCGGGGAGCTGTTTTTT	CASSSRPADTGELFF
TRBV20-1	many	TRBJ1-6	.	TGCAGTGCTAGAGAATATGAGGGGCAGGGTAATTCACCCCTCCACTTT	CSAREYEGQGNSPLHF
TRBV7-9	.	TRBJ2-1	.	TGTGCCAGCAGCTTAGGGCCCTACAATGAGCAGTTCTTC	CASSLGPYNEQFF
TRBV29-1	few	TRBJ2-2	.	TGCAGCGTCAGGGGTCAGAACACCGGGGAGCTGTTTTTT	CSVRGQNTGELFF
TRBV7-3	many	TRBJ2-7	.	TGTGCCAGCAGCTTAATCCCGGGCGACTCCTACGAGCAGTACTTC	CASSLIPGDSYEQYF
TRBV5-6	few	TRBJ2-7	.	TGTGCCAGCAGTTTTGCCGGGCCCTCCCGCGAGCAGTACTTC	CASSFAGPSREQYF
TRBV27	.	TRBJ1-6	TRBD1	TGTGCCAGCAGTGCCCTCGGGACAGGGGAAGGAGACTATAATTCACCCCTCCACTTT	CASSALGTGEGDYNSPLHF
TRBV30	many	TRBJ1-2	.	TGTGCCTGGAGTCAAGGACAGTCGGGAAACTATGGCTACACCTTC	CAWSQGQSGNYGYTF
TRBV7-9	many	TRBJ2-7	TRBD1	TGTGCCAGCAGCTCCACGGGACAGGGTGATTACGAGCAGTACTTC	CASSSTGQGDYEQYF
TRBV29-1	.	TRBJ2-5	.	TGCAGCGTTGAAGGTCACAGGATCCAAGAGACCCAGTACTTC	CSVEGHRIQETQYF
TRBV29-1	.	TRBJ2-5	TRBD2	TGCAGCCTAGACGGGACTAGACAAGAGACCCAGTACTTC	CSLDGTRQETQYF
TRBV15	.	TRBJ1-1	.	TGTGCCACCAGCCCCACCGGAACTGAAGCTTTCTTT	CATSPTGTEAFF
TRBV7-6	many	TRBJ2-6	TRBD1	TGTGCCAGCAGCTTACGGGACAGCTCTGGGGCCAACGTCCTGACTTTC	CASSLRDSSGANVLTF
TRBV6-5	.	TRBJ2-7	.	TGTGCCAGCAGCTTTGGGTACGAGCTGTACTTC	CASSFGYELYF
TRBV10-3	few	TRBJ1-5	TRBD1	TGTGCCAGCAGTCCTGACAGGGGCCCAAATCAGCCCCAGCATTTT	CASSPDRGPNQPQHF
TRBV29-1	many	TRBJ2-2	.	TGCAGCGTTGGGACAGTAAACACCGGGGAGCTGTTTTTT	CSVGTVNTGELFF
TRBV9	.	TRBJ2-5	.	TGTGCCAGCAGCGACAGGGTCACAGATACGCAGTACTTC	CASSDRVTDTQYF
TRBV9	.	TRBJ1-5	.	TGTGCCAGCAGTCAGGAGAGGTTTAGGCCCCAGCATTTT	CASSQERFRPQHF
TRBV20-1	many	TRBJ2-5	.	TGCAGTGGACAGTCAGTACAAGAAGAGACCCAGTACTTC	CSGQSVQEETQYF
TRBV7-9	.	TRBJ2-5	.	TGTGCCAGCAGCCCACGGGGTGGGGCATTTTCCCAAGAGACCCAGTACTTC	CASSPRGGAFSQETQYF
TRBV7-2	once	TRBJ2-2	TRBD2	TGTGCCAGCAGCTTAGAAGGCCCCGCTAGCGGGGCCACCGGGGAGCTGTTTTTT	CASSLEGPASGATGELFF
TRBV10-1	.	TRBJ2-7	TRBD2	TGTGCCAGCAGTTACGCGGGTTTAGCGGGGAGCATATCCTACGAGCAGTACTTC	CASSYAGLAGSISYEQYF
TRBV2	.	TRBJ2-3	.	TGTGCCAGCAGTCTTCAGGGTCCAGATACGCAGTATTTT	CASSLQGPDTQYF
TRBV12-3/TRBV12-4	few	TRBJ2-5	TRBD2	TGTGCCAGCACCTTAGCGGGACGGGAGACCCAGTACTTC	CASTLAGRETQYF
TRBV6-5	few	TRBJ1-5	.	TGTGCCAGCAATCTTAGGTACGGCAATCAGCCCCAGCATTTT	CASNLRYGNQPQHF
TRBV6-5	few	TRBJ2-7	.	TGTGCCAGCAGTTACGGTGTTTTGCAGTACTTC	CASSYGVLQYF
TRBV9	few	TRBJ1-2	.	TGTGCCAGCAGCGTATTTAGGGACCAGGTGGCTGGCTACACCTTC	CASSVFRDQVAGYTF
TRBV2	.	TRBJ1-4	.	TGTGCCAGCAGTGAACGGGGAGGGGATGAAAAACTGTTTTTT	CASSERGGDEKLFF
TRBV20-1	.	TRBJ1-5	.	TGCAGTGCGGGACTTTGGAGTGGTCAGCCCCAGCATTTT	CSAGLWSGQPQHF
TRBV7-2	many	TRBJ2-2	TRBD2	TGTGCCAGCAGCTTAGCGCTAGCGGGACCCACCGGGGAGCTGTTTTTT	CASSLALAGPTGELFF
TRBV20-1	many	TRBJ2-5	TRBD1	TGCAGTGCCGGGACAGGAGGTTCGTGGTCCCAGTACTTC	CSAGTGGSWSQYF
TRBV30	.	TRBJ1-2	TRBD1	TGTGCCTGGGGGACAGGATATCAAGGCTATGGCTACACCTTC	CAWGTGYQGYGYTF
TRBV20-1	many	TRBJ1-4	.	TGCAGTGCCAGTGGCAGAGCGGGGGAAAAACTGTTTTTT	CSASGRAGEKLFF
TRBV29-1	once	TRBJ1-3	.	TGCAGCGTTGACAGTTGGACGGATAACTATGGCTCTGGAAACACCATATATTTT	CSVDSWTDNYGSGNTIYF
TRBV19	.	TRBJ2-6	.	TGTGCCAGTAAAGCTGGGGGGGCCAACGTCCTGACTTTC	CASKAGGANVLTF
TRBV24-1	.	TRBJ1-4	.	TGTGCCACCAGTGATGCAGGGGTTGGTGATGAAAAACTGTTTTTT	CATSDAGVGDEKLFF
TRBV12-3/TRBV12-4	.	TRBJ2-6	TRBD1	TGTGCCAGCAGTTTATTCACAGGGGGCCTATCTGGGGCCAACGTCCTGACTTTC	CASSLFTGGLSGANVLTF
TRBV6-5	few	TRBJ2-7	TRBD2	TGTGCCAGCAGCACCACCAAGCGGGGGTACTACGAGCAGTACTTC	CASSTTKRGYYEQYF
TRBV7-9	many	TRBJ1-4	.	TGTGCCAGCGGGAACAGGGTCGAAAAACTGTTTTTT	CASGNRVEKLFF
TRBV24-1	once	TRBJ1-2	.	TGTGCCAGACCGGACAGCCACTATGGCTACACCTTC	CARPDSHYGYTF
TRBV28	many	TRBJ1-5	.	TGTGCCAGCAGTTCAGACGAGGTTCAGCCCCAGCATTTT	CASSSDEVQPQHF
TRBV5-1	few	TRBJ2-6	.	TGTGCCAGCGGCATAGACAGAGCTCCATTCTCTGGGGCCAACGTCCTGACTTTC	CASGIDRAPFSGANVLTF
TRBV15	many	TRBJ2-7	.	TGTGCCACCAGCAGAGGCAAGGCAGGCTCCAGCTCCTACGAGCAGTACTTC	CATSRGKAGSSSYEQYF
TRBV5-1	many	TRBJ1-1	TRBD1	TGCGCCAGCAGCGCGACAACAGGGGGAAACACTGAAGCTTTCTTT	CASSATTGGNTEAFF
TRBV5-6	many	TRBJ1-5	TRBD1	TGTGCCAGCAACTCCATGGGGCAGGGGGCGGACAATCAGCCCCAGCATTTT	CASNSMGQGADNQPQHF
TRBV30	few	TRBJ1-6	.	TGTGCCTGGGCTACCGGGACACTCCACTTT	CAWATGTLHF
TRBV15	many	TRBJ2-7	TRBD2	TGTGCCACCAGCAGATTCACCGGGACTAGCGGGAGAAACGAGCAGTACTTC	CATSRFTGTSGRNEQYF
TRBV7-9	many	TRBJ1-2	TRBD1	TGTGCCAGCAGCTCGACGACAGGGAACCATGGCTACACCTTC	CASSSTTGNHGYTF
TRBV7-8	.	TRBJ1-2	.	TGTGCCAGCAGCTTGGTGCGGGTTCCACCTAACTATGGCTACACCTTC	CASSLVRVPPNYGYTF